The entry that follows covers one TCR beta chain sequence. Its antigen is as yet unknown. The sample is drawn from a study of cytomegalovirus exposure and HLA in healthy donors. PCR used 60 Vbeta primers and 13 Jbeta primers. Original data processing: As a later analysis found, there were about 80 million unique TCR beta chains, of which around 9.9 million were shared. Repertoires were generated with immunoSEQ multiplex PCR, while TCRdb's copy carries only in-frame clones and drops some. That table gives V, J and clone size, and the DNA gave D and trimming. There are roughly 200,000 clones in the sample; around 80% occur only once, and about 4% lies in the top ten. General study points: A missense DCLRE1C variant was associated with V- and J-gene trimming of TCR beta chains in a later analysis, and an independent cohort replicated the association. Most TCR beta V segments were productive about 87% or about 30% of the time in an earlier analysis.

This cohort consisted of healthy bone marrow donors. The receptor comes from a woman in her fifties or sixties in good health and CMV-seropositive. The sequenced sample consisted of PBMCs.

CDR3 region: CASSLYRGLQPQHF. The CDR3 nucleotides are TGCGCCAGCAGTCTATACAGGGGGCTTCAGCCCCAGCATTTT. This chain uses TRBV23-1 with TRBJ1-5; TRBD1 aligns across 9 bases. TRBV23-1 is labeled an ORF, and its function is uncertain. The CDR3 has 14 residues. Trimming at V came to 4 bases and at J to 6 bases, leaving 4 bases not matched to a gene.